At least ten counts were recorded for the clone carrying this T cell receptor beta chain. The data belong to a study of patients and donors after allogeneic stem cell transplantation. One entry per CDR3 protein, called by TCRdb with MiXCR from the RT-PCR reads. The data hold approximately 430,000 distinct CDR3 sequences, with more than 15% observed a single time. Germline V gives CDR1 SGHRS, CDR2 YFSETQ. V lost 0 bases, J lost 5 bases, and 5 bases stayed unmatched. The CDR3 runs 15 residues. The specimen sequenced was blood, either unsorted or a sorted T cell fraction (not recorded which). The receptor was isolated from a human donor who was either an allogeneic HSCT recipient or a stem cell or donor lymphocyte infusion donor (not recorded which). It is not recorded whose cells these are; they may come from a transplant donor. This sequence joins TRBV5-1 and TRBJ2-1; 7 bases align to TRBD2. The CDR3 loop reads CASSLGTREHNEQFF. CDR3 DNA: TGCGCCAGCAGCTTGGGGACTAGAGAGCACAATGAGCAGTTCTTC.